Below, 12 T cell receptor beta chains from the same sample are listed, as sequenced in a study of blood T cell repertoires in COVID-19 (dated by TCRdb to the early 2020s). Library preparation used the immunoSEQ multiplex PCR assay. TCRdb took this table from immuneACCESS and kept in-frame rearrangements with V and J called. Such tables lack part of the clones; where checked against another copy, unresolved V genes explain under half of the gap, and the rest is unexplained. The table for this sample lists around 100,000 clones; 92% of them were counted only once. Jointly, the top ten make up 5.7% of the sample. Source material: peripheral blood. These receptors were taken from a man in his 70s with acute or convalescent COVID-19.

This rearrangement joins TRBV21-1 to TRBJ2-1; TRBD2, the table's D call, was not compared with the DNA. TRBV21-1 is shown as a pseudogene. This CDR3 is 16 amino acids long. The CDR3 nucleotides are TGTGCCAGCAGCCGTTTAGGGCTAGCGGAGCACAATGAGCAGTTCTTC. Protein: CASSRLGLAEHNEQFF.

CDR3 DNA sequence: TGTGCCAGCAGTTATGGGACAGGGGAAGCTTTCTTT. The encoded protein is CASSYGTGEAFF. The chain joins TRBV6-5 to TRBJ1-1; 9 nucleotides agree with TRBD1. Germline-derived CDR1 and CDR2 are MNHEY and SVGAGI. The CDR3 length is 12 residues. V lost 3 bases and J lost 8; bases outside the gene matches: 1.

This clone was found once. The chain combines TRBV6-2 or TRBV6-3 with TRBJ1-2, with 11 nucleotides matching TRBD1. Germline CDR1 MNHEY, CDR2 SVGEGT. The length of the CDR3 is 18 residues. V shed 5 bases, J shed 8 bases, and the junction held 19 bases outside the gene matches. This CDR3 reads CASSASIRTGTGGGGYTF. The CDR3 region has the DNA TGTGCCAGCAGTGCCTCGATTCGAACCGGGACAGGGGGTGGAGGCTACACCTTC.

V gene TRBV7-9 combines with J gene TRBJ1-3; TRBD1 agrees at 9 bases. CDR1 SEHNR and CDR2 FQNEAQ come from the germline V gene (reference sequence). J was trimmed by 1 base and V by 0 bases; bases with no gene match: 4. This CDR3 region has 17 residues. The CDR3 spells CASSLATGGPSGNTIYF. CDR3 DNA sequence: TGTGCCAGCAGCTTAGCCACAGGGGGCCCGTCTGGAAACACCATATATTTT.

This clone has a single count. This chain links TRBV24-1 with TRBJ2-7; 12 nucleotides align to TRBD1. V shed 12 bases, J shed 6 bases, and the junction held 8 bases outside the gene matches. CDR1 is KGHDR, CDR2 SFDVKD, per germline. CDR3 length equals 13 residues. CDR3 loop: CAHWDRGQFEQYF. The CDR3 DNA reads TGTGCCCACTGGGACAGGGGGCAATTCGAGCAGTACTTC.

V and J are TRBV5-1 and TRBJ1-1, with a tentative D call TRBD1 (5 bases). This CDR3 has 14 amino acids. Looked up from germline, CDR1 is SGHRS and CDR2 is YFSETQ. V dropped 0 bases and J dropped 4 bases, with 10 bases sitting between them. The CDR3 region is CASSLEFRATEAFF. The CDR3 region has the DNA TGCGCCAGCAGCTTGGAGTTCAGGGCCACTGAAGCTTTCTTT.

This clone was found a few times. V is TRBV2 and J is TRBJ1-1, with TRBD1 matching over 7 bases. The V gene's germline CDR1 is SNHLY and CDR2 FYNNEI. The CDR3 runs 14 residues. The trim removed 6 bases at V and 11 bases at J, leaving 15 bases unmatched. CDR3 nucleotides: TGTGCCAGCAGGTCGATACAGGGGTCACTGATTGCTTTCTTT. The encoded protein is CASRSIQGSLIAFF.

V usage is TRBV5-1 and J usage is TRBJ1-1; 8 positions match TRBD1. The CDR3 extends over 13 amino acids. Trimming took 4 bases from V and 3 from J; bases not matched to a gene: 2. Germline V lookup: CDR1 SGHRS, CDR2 YFSETQ. The CDR3 sequence: CASSEQGDTEAFF. In DNA form, the CDR3 reads TGCGCCAGCAGCGAACAGGGGGACACTGAAGCTTTCTTT. Drawing the rest from reference TRBV5-1 and TRBJ1-1, the complete variable domain is KAGVTQTPRYLIKTRGQQVTLSCSPISGHRSVSWYQQTPGQGLQFLFEYFSETQRNKGNFPGRFSGRQFSNSRSEMNVSTLELGDSALYLCASSEQGDTEAFFGQGTRLTVV.

The J gene is TRBJ2-3, the V gene TRBV6-5; 7 nucleotides match TRBD2. The CDR3 spans 15 residues. Germline CDR1 is MNHEY and CDR2 is SVGAGI. V lost 7 bases and J lost 3; bases outside the gene matches: 10. The CDR3 nucleotides read TGTGCCAGCACCAGGAGCAGCGGGGAAACAGATACGCAGTATTTT. Amino acid sequence: CASTRSSGETDTQYF.

This rearrangement joins TRBV6-5 to TRBJ1-4, with 8 bases matching TRBD1. CDR3 length equals 13 residues. Germline CDR1 is MNHEY and CDR2 is SVGAGI. After removal of 9 bases from V and 5 bases from J, the junction contained 5 bases not matched to a gene. The CDR3 sequence: CASAQGGNEKLFF. The CDR3 DNA sequence: TGTGCCAGTGCACAGGGGGGGAATGAAAAACTGTTTTTT.

The rearrangement uses TRBV29-1 and TRBJ1-1; D may be TRBD1 (5 bases). CDR1 and CDR2 (germline): SQVTM, ANQGSEA. Trimming took 6 bases from V and 0 from J, leaving 11 bases between them. The CDR3 is 13 residues long. The CDR3 DNA sequence: TGCAGCGTGTCGACAGTCATGAACACTGAAGCTTTCTTT. It yields the protein CSVSTVMNTEAFF.

The CDR3, as DNA: TGTGCCAGCAGTTACTCGGGGGGGAGCGCGAACACTGAAGCTTTCTTT. Protein sequence: CASSYSGGSANTEAFF. The J gene is TRBJ1-1, the V gene TRBV6-6; maybe TRBD1 (5 bases). Trimming left V 0 bases short and J 1 base short, with 12 bases between. The CDR3 has 16 residues. CDR1 is MNHNY and CDR2 is SVGAGI in the germline V gene (reference sequence).